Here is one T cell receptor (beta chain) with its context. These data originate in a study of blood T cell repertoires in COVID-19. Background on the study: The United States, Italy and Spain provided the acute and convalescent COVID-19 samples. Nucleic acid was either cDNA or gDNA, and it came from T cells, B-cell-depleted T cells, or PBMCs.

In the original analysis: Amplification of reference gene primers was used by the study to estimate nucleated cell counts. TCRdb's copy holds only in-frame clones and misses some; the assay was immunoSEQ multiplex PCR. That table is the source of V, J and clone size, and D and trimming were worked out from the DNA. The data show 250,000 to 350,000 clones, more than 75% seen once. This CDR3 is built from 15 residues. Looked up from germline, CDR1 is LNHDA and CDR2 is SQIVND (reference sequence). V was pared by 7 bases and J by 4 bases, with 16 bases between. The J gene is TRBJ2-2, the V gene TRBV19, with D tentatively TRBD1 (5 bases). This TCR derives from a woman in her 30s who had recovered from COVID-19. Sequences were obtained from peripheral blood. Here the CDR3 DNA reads TGTGCCAGTACCCCGGCAGGGTTGGGCACCGGGGAGCTGTTTTTT. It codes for CASTPAGLGTGELFF. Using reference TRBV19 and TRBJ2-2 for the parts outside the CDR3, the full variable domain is DGGITQSPKYLFRKEGQNVTLSCEQNLNHDAMYWYRQDPGQGLRLIYYSQIVNDFQKGDIAEGYSVSREKKESFPLTVTSAQKNPTAFYLCASTPAGLGTGELFFGEGSRLTVL.